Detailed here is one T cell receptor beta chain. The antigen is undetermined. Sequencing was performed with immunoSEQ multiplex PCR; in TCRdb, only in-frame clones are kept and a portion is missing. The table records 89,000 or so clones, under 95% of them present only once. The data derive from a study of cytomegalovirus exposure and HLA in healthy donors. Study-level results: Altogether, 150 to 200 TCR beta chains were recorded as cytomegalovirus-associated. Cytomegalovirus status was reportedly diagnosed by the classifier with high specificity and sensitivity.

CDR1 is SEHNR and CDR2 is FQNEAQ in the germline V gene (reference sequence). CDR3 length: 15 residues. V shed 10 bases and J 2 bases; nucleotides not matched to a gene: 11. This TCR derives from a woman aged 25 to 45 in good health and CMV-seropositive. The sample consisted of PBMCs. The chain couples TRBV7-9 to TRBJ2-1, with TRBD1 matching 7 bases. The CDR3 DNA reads TGTGCCACCGATAGGGGGCTGAGTACCTACAATGAGCAGTTCTTC. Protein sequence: CATDRGLSTYNEQFF.